These 29 T cell receptor beta chains originate from one sample sequenced in a study of blood T cell repertoires in COVID-19. Assay: immunoSEQ multiplex PCR; the TCRdb copy retains only in-frame clones and omits some. This table holds more than 400,000 clones, roughly 85% found once. The sequenced material came from peripheral blood. Source of these receptors: a human donor in a cohort sampled during active COVID-19.

In DNA form, the CDR3 reads TGTGCCACCAGTGATCTAAGTAGCGGATCGAACACCGGGGAGCTGTTTTTT. This sequence encodes CATSDLSSGSNTGELFF. This sequence joins TRBV24-1 and TRBJ2-2; TRBD2 is a possible D gene (6 bases). The germline V gene encodes CDR1 KGHDR and CDR2 SFDVKD. With 3 bases removed from V and 0 bases from J, the gap between germline ends came to 13 bases. The CDR3 covers 17 residues.

V gene TRBV7-2 combines with J gene TRBJ2-5; 8 nucleotides agree with TRBD2. Germline V gene lookup returns CDR1 SGHTA and CDR2 FQGNSA. Losses at the gene ends were 5 bases for V and 4 bases for J; bases not matched to a gene: 12. The CDR3 length is 16 residues. The CDR3 nucleotides read TGTGCCAGCAGCCCCAGCGGGGGCCCGATGGGAGAGACCCAGTACTTC. Protein sequence: CASSPSGGPMGETQYF.

The genes are TRBV28 and TRBJ1-1; 8 bases align to TRBD1. This CDR3 is built from 15 residues. The ends lost 7 bases at V and 1 base at J; junction bases unmatched: 8. CDR1 MDHEN and CDR2 SYDVKM come from the germline V gene. DNA of the CDR3: TGTGCCAGCACCCCGCCCACAGGGGGGAACACTGAAGCTTTCTTT. This codes for CASTPPTGGNTEAFF.

The chain joins TRBV6-6 to TRBJ1-5, with no clear D. The CDR3 runs to 14 residues. V was cut by 4 bases and J by 0 bases, with 7 bases left in between. Germline V gives CDR1 MNHNY, CDR2 SVGAGI (reference sequence). CDR3 bases: TGTGCCAGCAGTTCCGGTAATAGCAATCAGCCCCAGCATTTT. Translated: CASSSGNSNQPQHF.

V is TRBV11-3 and J is TRBJ2-1; 7 nucleotides align to TRBD1. V trimming: 5 bases; J trimming: 2 bases; junction bases outside the gene matches: 6. The CDR3 has 15 residues. Germline-derived CDR1 and CDR2 are SGHNT and YENEEA. This CDR3 is CASSPPTGAYNEQFF. The CDR3 DNA is TGTGCCAGCAGCCCCCCTACAGGGGCCTACAATGAGCAGTTCTTC.

This chain connects TRBV30 to TRBJ1-5; TRBD1 aligns across 8 bases. Germline lookup yields CDR1 GTSNPN and CDR2 SVGIG (reference sequence). This CDR3 has 13 residues. J was trimmed by 5 bases and V by 5 bases; bases with no gene match: 5. In DNA, the CDR3 is TGTGCCTGGCAGGGGGCGCAGGATCAGCCCCAGCATTTT. Translated: CAWQGAQDQPQHF.

As DNA, the CDR3 is TGTGCCAGCTCACCTCGGGGGGATAACTATGGCTACACCTTC. Amino acid sequence: CASSPRGDNYGYTF. This rearrangement joins TRBV18 to TRBJ1-2, with D perhaps TRBD1 (5 bases). Between the trimmed V and J ends, which lost 3 bases and 1 base, there was a span of 9 bases. This CDR3 region has 14 residues. Germline V gene data show CDR1 as KGHSH and CDR2 as LQKENI.

The rearrangement links TRBV6-5 to TRBJ1-2, with unresolved D. V lost 8 bases and J lost 1, with 8 bases in between. Germline CDR1 is MNHEY and CDR2 is SVGAGI. The CDR3 sequence is 12 residues long. CDR3 in amino acids: CASFTGNYGYTF. The DNA for the CDR3 is TGTGCCAGCTTTACGGGTAACTATGGCTACACCTTC.

This chain links TRBV10-3 with TRBJ1-5; TRBD1 matches at 7 bases. The V gene end was trimmed by 6 bases and the J gene end by 4 bases; junction bases not matched to a gene: 9. Germline V gene sequence: CDR1 ENHRY, CDR2 SYGVKD. The CDR3 is 15 amino acids. CDR3 DNA sequence: TGTGCCATCAGCCCCGGGACAGAGGGTAATCAGCCCCAGCATTTT. This sequence encodes CAISPGTEGNQPQHF.

The chain recombines TRBV6-5 with TRBJ1-6, with D hard to call. The CDR3 covers 16 residues. From germline, CDR1 is MNHEY and CDR2 SVGAGI. V was trimmed by 0 bases and J by 7 bases, leaving 13 bases between them. For the CDR3, the DNA is TGTGCCAGCAGTTACTCGGGCGGGGTCAGGAATTCACCCCTCCACTTT. It specifies CASSYSGGVRNSPLHF.

This clone has a single count. In nucleotides, the CDR3 is TGTGCCAGCAGCCAGGATAAGGAGACCCAGTACTTC. It yields the protein CASSQDKETQYF. The chain uses TRBV5-6 and TRBJ2-5; the D is unclear. CDR1 is SGHDT, CDR2 YYEEEE, per germline. This CDR3 spans 12 amino acids. Trimming cost V 4 bases and J 5 bases, with 9 bases left between them.

The chain is built from TRBV3-1 (or the pseudogene TRBV3-2) and TRBJ2-7; 16 bases match TRBD2. The CDR3 runs to 18 residues. Germline CDR1 reads LGHDT; CDR2 reads YNNKEL (reference sequence). The J segment lost 5 bases and the V segment lost 1 base, leaving 8 bases of the junction unmatched. CDR3 protein: CASSQVGLAGGSSHEQYF. The CDR3, as DNA: TGTGCCAGCAGCCAAGTGGGACTAGCGGGAGGGTCTTCTCACGAGCAGTACTTC.

The rearrangement joins TRBV4-3 to TRBJ2-3; 8 positions agree with TRBD2. CDR1 is LGHNA, CDR2 YSLEER, per germline. Losses at the gene ends were 2 bases for V and 4 bases for J; bases not matched to a gene: 11. The CDR3 covers 17 residues. DNA of the CDR3: TGCGCCAGCAGCCAAACAAACCAGCGGGAGCTCTCAGATACGCAGTATTTT. As protein: CASSQTNQRELSDTQYF.

The chain employs TRBV19 and TRBJ2-4, with 8 bases matching TRBD2. The CDR3 length is 18 residues. V trimming: 6 bases; J trimming: 1 base; junction bases outside the gene matches: 14. CDR1 is LNHDA, CDR2 SQIVND, per germline (reference sequence). CDR3 protein: CASSLRPGGGPAKNIQYF. The CDR3 coding sequence is TGTGCCAGTAGCCTTCGTCCAGGCGGGGGGCCTGCCAAAAACATTCAGTACTTC.

The rearrangement joins TRBV19 to TRBJ2-5, with 10 bases fitting TRBD1. V shed 4 bases and J 1 base; nucleotides not matched to a gene: 6. Germline V gene data show CDR1 as LNHDA and CDR2 as SQIVND (reference sequence). The CDR3 has 16 amino acids. Here the CDR3 reads CASSSGQGVFQETQYF. The CDR3 bases are TGTGCCAGTAGTAGCGGACAGGGGGTGTTCCAAGAGACCCAGTACTTC.

J is TRBJ2-5 and V is TRBV10-3, with 7 bases matching TRBD2. Trimming at V came to 0 bases and at J to 5 bases, leaving 18 bases not matched to a gene. Per the germline V gene, CDR1 is ENHRY and CDR2 is SYGVKD. The CDR3 contains 19 residues. This chain's CDR3 is CAISESATNFAGVPETQYF. The CDR3, as DNA: TGTGCCATCAGTGAGTCGGCTACTAACTTCGCGGGGGTCCCGGAGACCCAGTACTTC.

The chain carries TRBV2 and TRBJ2-2; a possible D gene is TRBD2 (5 bases). The CDR3 extends over 14 amino acids. Germline V CDR1 and CDR2: SNHLY, FYNNEI. V was trimmed by 6 bases and J by 0 bases, leaving 8 bases between them. The CDR3 reads CASRLDANTGELFF. The CDR3, as DNA: TGTGCCAGCAGACTAGACGCGAACACCGGGGAGCTGTTTTTT.

V is TRBV5-6 and J is TRBJ2-5; 12 nucleotides agree with TRBD1. The CDR3 runs to 15 residues. The V segment lost 2 bases and the J segment 5 bases; nucleotides outside the gene matches: 4. CDR1 and CDR2 (germline): SGHDT, YYEEEE. This CDR3 reads CASSLSGQGAETQYF. DNA of the CDR3: TGTGCCAGCAGCTTATCGGGACAGGGGGCCGAGACCCAGTACTTC.

The chain couples TRBV3-1 (or the pseudogene TRBV3-2) to TRBJ2-1; 9 bases match TRBD1. The germline V gene has CDR1 LGHDT and CDR2 YNNKEL (reference sequence). The CDR3 covers 12 residues. Trimming removed 6 bases from V and 13 bases from J; junction bases left unmatched: 7. This CDR3 is CASSPGTGLQFF. DNA of the CDR3: TGTGCCAGCAGTCCAGGGACAGGGTTACAGTTCTTC.

The gene calls are TRBV2 and TRBJ2-4; 11 nucleotides line up with TRBD1. The germline V gene encodes CDR1 SNHLY and CDR2 FYNNEI. This CDR3 has 15 amino acids. Trimming took 6 bases from V and 7 from J; bases not matched to a gene: 8. CDR3: CASRRGTGGSNIQYF. The CDR3, as DNA: TGTGCCAGCAGAAGAGGGACAGGGGGTAGTAACATTCAGTACTTC.

Only a few counts were recorded for this clone. This chain connects TRBV3-1 (or the pseudogene TRBV3-2) to TRBJ1-6; no clear D gene. CDR1 and CDR2 (germline): LGHDT, YNNKEL (reference sequence). Trimming removed 1 base at V and 7 bases at J, with 11 bases between. CDR3 length: 15 residues. The CDR3 DNA is TGTGCCAGCAGCCAAGTAATCGACGGGAATTCACCCCTCCACTTT. Translating gives CASSQVIDGNSPLHF.

The chain carries TRBV7-9 and TRBJ1-3; the match to TRBD1 covers 7 bases. Trimming cost V 5 bases and J 3 bases; bases outside gene matches: 7. This CDR3 has 15 residues. Germline V CDR1 and CDR2: SEHNR, FQNEAQ (reference sequence). The CDR3 DNA follows: TGTGCCAGCAGCCAGAGAGGGACAGATGGAAACACCATATATTTT. Its protein product is CASSQRGTDGNTIYF.

This chain uses TRBV29-1 with TRBJ2-2, with D maybe TRBD2 (6 bases). The V end was cut by 5 bases, the J end by 4 bases, with 14 bases between. This CDR3 comprises 14 residues. Looked up from germline, CDR1 is SQVTM and CDR2 is ANQGSEA. This chain's CDR3 is CSVNERARTGELFF. CDR3 DNA sequence: TGCAGCGTTAACGAGCGGGCTCGCACCGGGGAGCTGTTTTTT.

This clone was seen more than once but under ten times. The gene calls are TRBV28 and TRBJ1-5, with D tentatively TRBD1 (6 bases). With 1 base removed from V and 0 bases from J, the gap between germline ends came to 7 bases. Looked up from germline, CDR1 is MDHEN and CDR2 is SYDVKM. The CDR3 loop spans 15 amino acids. The CDR3 DNA reads TGTGCCAGCAGTTTATCAGGGGATAGCAATCAGCCCCAGCATTTT. Translating gives CASSLSGDSNQPQHF.

The CDR3 loop is CASRYSGANVLTF. The CDR3 coding sequence is TGTGCCAGTAGATACTCTGGGGCCAACGTCCTGACTTTC. The chain recombines TRBV19 with TRBJ2-6; D call uncertain. V was clipped by 6 bases and J by 0 bases, with 3 bases between them. CDR1 and CDR2 (germline): LNHDA, SQIVND (reference sequence). The CDR3 is 13 residues long. Full variable domain (outside the CDR3, taken from reference TRBV19 and TRBJ2-6): DGGITQSPKYLFRKEGQNVTLSCEQNLNHDAMYWYRQDPGQGLRLIYYSQIVNDFQKGDIAEGYSVSREKKESFPLTVTSAQKNPTAFYLCASRYSGANVLTFGAGSRLTVL.

The V call is TRBV21-1, the J call TRBJ2-4; TRBD1, the D gene given by the table, was not confirmed from the DNA. TRBV21-1 is flagged as a pseudogene. The CDR3 is 18 amino acids. CDR3 residues: CASSKPERDRKAKNIQYF. The CDR3 nucleotides are TGTGCCAGCAGCAAGCCGGAGAGGGACAGAAAAGCCAAAAACATTCAGTACTTC.

This chain joins TRBV2 and TRBJ1-4; D is unclear. Germline V lookup: CDR1 SNHLY, CDR2 FYNNEI. The CDR3 contains 15 residues. The V and J ends lost 4 bases and 3 bases respectively, with 12 bases between them. The CDR3 spells CASSGRREANEKLFF. CDR3 nucleotides: TGTGCCAGCAGTGGTCGGAGGGAGGCTAATGAAAAACTGTTTTTT.

This clone appeared once. The chain employs TRBV2 and TRBJ2-6, with TRBD1 matching over 7 bases. The CDR3 runs to 15 residues. J was trimmed by 5 bases and V by 7 bases; bases with no gene match: 8. Germline V gives CDR1 SNHLY, CDR2 FYNNEI. CDR3 sequence: CASKRQGDRANVLTF. The CDR3 DNA reads as TGTGCCAGCAAGCGACAGGGCGACCGGGCCAACGTCCTGACTTTC.

This chain uses TRBV9 with TRBJ2-3; D call uncertain. Trimming left V 4 bases short and J 0 bases short, with 12 bases between. Germline V lookup: CDR1 SGDLS, CDR2 YYNGEE. This CDR3 is 15 amino acids long. The CDR3 DNA is TGTGCCAGCAGCCAATACTTCTCTAGCACAGATACGCAGTATTTT. Translating gives CASSQYFSSTDTQYF.